The rows below give T cell receptor beta chains drawn from one sample of a study of OX40 agonist ivuxolimab in advanced cancers. Assay used: immunoSEQ multiplex PCR; TCRdb lists only in-frame clones, some missing. Counted here are 35,000 to 40,000 clones, about 88% occurring once; the ten biggest clones make up roughly 2.3%. Sequencing used CD4+ or CD8+ T cells sorted from blood, obtained in a trial of the OX40 agonist ivuxolimab. These receptors all stem from an adult with an advanced solid tumor such as melanoma, head and neck, liver or kidney cancer. Both conserved end residues are part of each CDR3. The order of the fields is J gene, D gene, clone size, V gene, CDR3 DNA, CDR3 protein. The D gene is left open where the match is weak. Rows give clone size only sometimes, using once, few, many, or a class for an expanded clone.

TRBJ1-5,-,-,TRBV6-5,TGTGCCAGCAGTTCAGACAGACTCAATCAGCCCCAGCATTTT,CASSSDRLNQPQHF
TRBJ2-1,TRBD2,-,TRBV7-2,TGTGCCAGCAGCTTAGCTAGCGGGGCTCACAATGAGCAGTTCTTC,CASSLASGAHNEQFF
TRBJ2-1,TRBD1,-,TRBV20-1,TGCAGTGCCGGACAGGGGAGTGAGCAGTTCTTC,CSAGQGSEQFF
TRBJ2-3,-,-,TRBV7-6,TGTGCCAGCAGTCCGGGGCCCGCAGATACGCAGTATTTT,CASSPGPADTQYF
TRBJ1-1,-,-,TRBV15,TGTGCCACCAGCAGAGATGAGGGCACTGAAGCTTTCTTT,CATSRDEGTEAFF
TRBJ2-1,-,-,TRBV30,TGTGCCTGGAGGGGTCTGACAGGCGACGATGAGCAGTTCTTC,CAWRGLTGDDEQFF
TRBJ1-2,-,once,TRBV7-3,TGTGCCAGCAGCTTTATCGGAGGAAAAGGGTATGGCTACACCTTC,CASSFIGGKGYGYTF
TRBJ2-7,-,once,TRBV28,TGTGCCAGCAGTTCCCTGGACCCCGTGTCTTACGAGCAGTACTTC,CASSSLDPVSYEQYF
TRBJ1-1,-,-,TRBV9,TGTGCCAGCAGCGTAGTGGCCATGAACACTGAAGCTTTCTTT,CASSVVAMNTEAFF
TRBJ2-4,-,few,TRBV2,TGTGCCAGCAGTGGCACAGAGGGGCTGGGCAAAAACATTCAGTACTTC,CASSGTEGLGKNIQYF
TRBJ2-1,-,-,TRBV7-9,TGTGCCAGCAGCTCTCCGGGTGAGCAGTTCTTC,CASSSPGEQFF
TRBJ1-2,-,once,TRBV5-6,TGTGCCAGCAGCTCCCGACAGTATGGCTACACCTTC,CASSSRQYGYTF
TRBJ1-1,-,-,TRBV19,TGTGCCAGTAGTATAGTGGGAGGGATCACTGAAGCTTTCTTT,CASSIVGGITEAFF
TRBJ1-1,-,-,TRBV18,TGTGCCAGCTCACCACCGCGGACTATGAACACTGAAGCTTTCTTT,CASSPPRTMNTEAFF
TRBJ2-2,-,-,TRBV11-3,TGTGCCAGCAGCCGCGCGTCGGGACTGAACACCGGGGAGCTGTTTTTT,CASSRASGLNTGELFF
TRBJ2-7,-,-,TRBV7-2,TGTGCCAGCAGCTTAGAACAGGGCTACGAGCAGTACTTC,CASSLEQGYEQYF
TRBJ2-3,-,-,TRBV27,TGTGCCAGCAGTCCAGGGACCGAACCCTGGGGGCAGTATTTT,CASSPGTEPWGQYF
TRBJ2-1,-,-,TRBV6-5,TGTGCCAGCAGTTCCGACAACTACAATGAGCAGTTCTTC,CASSSDNYNEQFF
TRBJ1-2,-,-,TRBV18,TGTGCCAGCTCACCACTGGGGGAGGAGGGCTACACCTTC,CASSPLGEEGYTF
TRBJ2-3,-,-,TRBV30,TGTGCCTGGAGTGTACTAAGGGGAGAAACGGATTCGCAGTATTTT,CAWSVLRGETDSQYF
TRBJ2-1,-,-,TRBV5-1,TGCGCCAGCAGAGGGGACTACAATGAGCAGTTCTTC,CASRGDYNEQFF
TRBJ1-3,-,-,TRBV15,TGTGCCACCAGCAGAGTCCGGGGCTCTGGAAACACCATATATTTT,CATSRVRGSGNTIYF
TRBJ1-3,-,-,TRBV30,TGTGCCTCGAATGTCGGGGGCTCTGGAAACACCATATATTTT,CASNVGGSGNTIYF
TRBJ2-7,TRBD1,-,TRBV28,TGTGCCAGCAGGGACCGACAGGGGGCGGCTCGCGAGCAGTACTTC,CASRDRQGAAREQYF
TRBJ2-3,TRBD2,-,TRBV4-2,TGTGCCAGCAGCCAAAAGACTAGCGGGGCGTCAGATACGCAGTATTTT,CASSQKTSGASDTQYF
TRBJ1-1,TRBD1,-,TRBV6-6,TGTGCCAGCAGTTACTACCGACAGGGTAAGAACACTGAAGCTTTCTTT,CASSYYRQGKNTEAFF
TRBJ2-2,-,-,TRBV7-9,TGTGCCAGCAGCTTAGTCCTAGCCACGAACACCGGGGAGCTGTTTTTT,CASSLVLATNTGELFF
TRBJ2-3,-,-,TRBV10-3,TGTGCCATCCAAGACCCGCTGTCAGATACGCAGTATTTT,CAIQDPLSDTQYF
TRBJ1-2,-,-,TRBV2,TGTGCCAGCGTCCTAGCTGAAAACTATGGCTACACCTTC,CASVLAENYGYTF
TRBJ2-1,-,-,TRBV27,TGTGCCAGCAGTCCTGAGGGGGGGGGTCGGTCCTACAATGAGCAGTTCTTC,CASSPEGGGRSYNEQFF
TRBJ1-5,-,-,TRBV19,TGTGCCAGTAGTATCGAACCACAGGATCAGCCCCAGCATTTT,CASSIEPQDQPQHF
TRBJ1-4,TRBD1,-,TRBV6-6,TGTGCCAGCAGTTCTCTCCGGGACAGGAAACTGTTTTTT,CASSSLRDRKLFF
TRBJ2-7,-,-,TRBV6-5,TGTGCCAGCAGTTCCCTCCGGACAGACTCCTACGAGCAGTACTTC,CASSSLRTDSYEQYF
TRBJ1-1,TRBD1,-,TRBV6-5,TGTGCCAGCAGTTACCTACGCGGACAGGGTAACACTGAAGCTTTCTTT,CASSYLRGQGNTEAFF
TRBJ1-6,-,-,TRBV30,TGTGCCTGGAGTGAGGGTAGAAATTCACCCCTCCACTTT,CAWSEGRNSPLHF
TRBJ2-2,-,-,TRBV2,TGTGCCAGCAGTGAATATAAGCTTTCCGGGGAGCTGTTTTTT,CASSEYKLSGELFF
TRBJ2-5,-,-,TRBV18,TGTGCCAGCTCACCTCCGGGCCCCGGAGGGCTCCAAGAGACCCAGTACTTC,CASSPPGPGGLQETQYF
TRBJ2-3,TRBD2,-,TRBV5-1,TGCGCCAGCAGCTTGGGGACTAGCGGGGGTGTAGATACGCAGTATTTT,CASSLGTSGGVDTQYF
TRBJ1-5,TRBD1,once,TRBV7-9,TGTGCCAGCAGCTTGGGACAGTCTGTTGGAAATCAGCCCCAGCATTTT,CASSLGQSVGNQPQHF
TRBJ2-2,-,-,TRBV7-9,TGTGCCGGAGGGAATGAGGGGAGTTCCCTAGGCACCGGGGAGCTGTTTTTT,CAGGNEGSSLGTGELFF
TRBJ1-5,-,-,TRBV13,TGTGCCAGCAGCTCGAAAGGGGCCGGCAATCAGCCCCAGCATTTT,CASSSKGAGNQPQHF
TRBJ1-6,-,few,TRBV6-1,TGTGCCAGCACTCAGGAGAGTTATAATTCACCCCTCCACTTT,CASTQESYNSPLHF
TRBJ2-2,TRBD1,-,TRBV10-3,TGTGCCATCAGCGAGCAGGGGGCTTTAGGGAACACCGGGGAGCTGTTTTTT,CAISEQGALGNTGELFF
TRBJ2-2,TRBD2,-,TRBV5-1,TGCGCCAGCAGCTCGACTCCTCGGAGCGGGGGAACGAACACCGGGGAGCTGTTTTTT,CASSSTPRSGGTNTGELFF
TRBJ1-5,-,-,TRBV6-1,TGTGCCAGCAGTGAATATTGGGGGGCCGATCAGCCCCAGCATTTT,CASSEYWGADQPQHF
TRBJ2-1,-,-,TRBV5-1,TGCGCCAGCAGCTTAGCGGGGACATACAATGAGCAGTTCTTC,CASSLAGTYNEQFF
TRBJ1-3,-,-,TRBV2,TGTGCCAGCAGATTGACAGTTTCTTCCACCATATATTTT,CASRLTVSSTIYF
TRBJ2-1,TRBD2,-,TRBV6-5,TGTGCCAGCAGTTTTGGGACTAGCGGGCGGGATGAGCAGTTCTTC,CASSFGTSGRDEQFF
TRBJ1-5,-,once,TRBV2,TGTGCCAGCAGTGACGAGGGGTTGGGTCAGCCCCAGCATTTT,CASSDEGLGQPQHF
TRBJ1-1,-,-,TRBV5-1,TGCGCCAGCAGCGTTGGGGGGCTGGGGAACACTGAAGCTTTCTTT,CASSVGGLGNTEAFF
TRBJ1-1,-,-,TRBV18,TGTGCCAGCTCACCCATGTGGGGGGAGGGGAACACTGAAGCTTTCTTT,CASSPMWGEGNTEAFF
TRBJ1-2,-,-,TRBV6-5,TGTGCCAGCAGTTACTCGATAAACGGTAACTATGGCTACACCTTC,CASSYSINGNYGYTF
TRBJ1-3,-,-,TRBV5-1,TGCGCCAGCAGCTTCTCAGGCGTCGACTCTGGAAACACCATATATTTT,CASSFSGVDSGNTIYF
TRBJ2-3,-,-,TRBV10-3,TGTGCCACCATTTCAGAGATTACGCAGTATTTT,CATISEITQYF
TRBJ2-5,TRBD2,-,TRBV7-2,TGTGCCAGCAGCTCGTCCAACGGCGGGGGGAAAGAGACCCAGTACTTC,CASSSSNGGGKETQYF
TRBJ1-1,-,-,TRBV29-1,TGCAGCGTTCGGTGGCGGGGGAATGTGGAAGCTTTCTTT,CSVRWRGNVEAFF